This T cell receptor (beta chain) appears in the sequencing data of a study of cytomegalovirus exposure and HLA in healthy donors. Regarding the study as a whole: The dataset shows that most TCR sequences were rare, while some public TCRs occurred in many donors. Sequence variants that were highly shared formed a cluster that was likely a sequencing artifact.

This PCR relied on a set of 60 Vbeta primers and 13 Jbeta primers. Clones were sequenced by immunoSEQ multiplex PCR, and TCRdb holds only the in-frame ones, with some missing. The table lists 150,000 or so clones, roughly 80% of them singletons, with 8.5% in the top ten. The CDR3 has 14 amino acids. Germline CDR1 is SGDLS and CDR2 is YYNGEE. The V and J ends lost 2 bases and 7 bases respectively, with 16 bases between them. The donors, nominally healthy at sampling, likely had unrecorded immune exposures. As to this clone: Its target is not known.

This sequence was found in a male donor in good health and CMV-seropositive. The sequencing sample was made of PBMCs. V usage is TRBV9 and J usage is TRBJ2-7; possible D gene TRBD2, 6 bases. DNA of the CDR3: TGTGCCAGCAGCGTGGGACTTACCTACCGGGAGCAGTACTTC. Translating gives CASSVGLTYREQYF.